The 27 T cell receptor beta chains listed next were all sequenced from one sample in a study of T cells in Graves' hyperthyroidism and ophthalmopathy. TCR beta CDR3 regions were amplified from RNA. With the HTBI primer set, the TCR CDR3 went through a first round of RT-PCR. Each CDR3 protein gets one entry after TCRdb re-called the multiplex PCR reads with MiXCR. The sample has about 500,000 distinct CDR3 sequences, over 35% seen once. The sample consisted of peripheral blood or thyroid tissue (not recorded which). All receptors come from an adult woman with Graves' disease, either hyperthyroidism or ophthalmopathy (not recorded which).

This clonotype was seen a single time. The genes are TRBV24-1 and TRBJ2-1; 9 bases match TRBD2. Germline CDR1 is KGHDR and CDR2 is SFDVKD. V trimming: 4 bases; J trimming: 4 bases; junction bases outside the gene matches: 13. The CDR3 has 18 residues. The CDR3 spells CATSDPGGSGSKYNEQFF. The CDR3 DNA sequence: TGTGCCACCAGTGACCCTGGGGGTAGCGGGAGTAAATACAATGAGCAGTTCTTC.

In this sample, this clonotype turned up many times. At one end the junction does not follow the germline gene, possibly because of a read error. The chain combines TRBV7-7 with TRBJ2-7, with TRBD2 identical over 13 bases. Germline V gives CDR1 SSHAT, CDR2 FNYEAQ (reference sequence). There are 15 residues in the CDR3. The DNA of the CDR3 is TGTGCTAGCAGCCGTACTAGCGGGAGGGACGTCGAGCAGTACTTC. Translating it yields CASSRTSGRDVEQYF.

This clonotype was seen more than once but under ten times. This chain links TRBV29-1 with TRBJ1-5; D unresolved. Germline CDR1 and CDR2: SQVTM and ANQGSEA. V gave up 4 bases and J gave up 2 bases, with 6 bases separating them. The CDR3 totals 12 residues. The CDR3 region has the DNA TGCAGCGTTGGGGGAGGCAATCAGCCCCAGCATTTT. It specifies CSVGGGNQPQHF.

The table lists this clonotype with many counts. The chain's CDR3 is CSVGFRGGAEAFF. CDR3 nucleotide sequence: TGCAGCGTTGGATTTAGGGGGGGAGCTGAAGCTTTCTTT. The chain uses TRBV29-1 and TRBJ1-1; possibly TRBD1 for D (6 bases). Per the germline V gene, CDR1 is SQVTM and CDR2 is ANQGSEA. Between the trimmed V and J ends, which lost 4 bases and 6 bases, there was a span of 15 bases. This CDR3 has 13 amino acids.

This chain links TRBV7-6 with TRBJ2-3; 10 positions agree with TRBD1. Losses at the gene ends were 2 bases for V and 4 bases for J; bases not matched to a gene: 15. From germline, CDR1 is SGHVS and CDR2 FNYEAQ. The CDR3 extends over 19 amino acids. The CDR3 region has the DNA TGTGCCAGCAGCTTACGCCCCCCCCCGGGACAGGGGCTCTCAGATACGCAGTATTTT. Translating it yields CASSLRPPPGQGLSDTQYF.

CDR3 amino acids: CASRMTGSGANVLTF. The CDR3, as DNA: TGTGCCAGCAGGATGACAGGCTCTGGGGCCAACGTCCTGACTTTC. The V gene is TRBV5-5, the J gene TRBJ2-6, with D possibly being TRBD1 (6 bases). In germline, CDR1 is SGHKS, CDR2 YYEKEE (reference sequence). The germline V and J ends were trimmed by 5 bases and 0 bases, with 9 bases remaining between them. CDR3 length equals 15 residues.

This clonotype showed up just a few times. This rearrangement joins TRBV12-3 or TRBV12-4 to TRBJ1-6; no clear D. The CDR3 contains 13 residues. V was shortened by 3 bases and J by 14 bases, with 14 bases between the two germline ends. The CDR3 region is CASSLIGQKALHF. CDR3 in DNA: TGTGCCAGCAGTTTGATTGGCCAGAAGGCCCTCCACTTT.

On this clonotype itself: This CDR3 is missing its conserved last phenylalanine or tryptophan, likely due to a read error. V gene TRBV15 combines with J gene TRBJ1-2; possible D gene TRBD1, 6 bases. This CDR3 contains 16 residues. With 0 bases removed from V and 4 bases from J, the gap between germline ends came to 15 bases. CDR1 and CDR2 (germline): LNHNV, YYDKDF (reference sequence). CDR3 bases: TGTGCCACCAGCAGAGATCTGACAGGCCGAGGCTATGGCTACACCCTC. This encodes CATSRDLTGRGYGYTL.

This clonotype has ten or more counts. The V and J genes are TRBV6-5 and TRBJ2-7, with 8 bases that match TRBD1. This CDR3 spans 15 amino acids. V shed 0 bases, J shed 4 bases, and the junction held 5 bases outside the gene matches. Looked up from germline, CDR1 is MNHEY and CDR2 is SVGAGI. CDR3 residues: CASSYSGTGEYEQYF. In nucleotides, the CDR3 is TGTGCCAGCAGTTACTCCGGGACAGGAGAATACGAGCAGTACTTC.

CDR3 nucleotide sequence: TGTGCCAGCAGCTTCAGGGGGGCTCGGGGCTACACCTTC. This gives the protein CASSFRGARGYTF. The chain is built from TRBV7-6 and TRBJ1-2; 7 bases are a match to TRBD1. Trimming cost V 3 bases and J 8 bases; bases outside gene matches: 6. Per germline, CDR1 SGHVS and CDR2 FNYEAQ. The CDR3 runs to 13 residues.

The genes are TRBV6-6 and TRBJ1-4; the D gene is possibly TRBD1 (6 bases). The CDR3 runs 13 residues. Germline-derived CDR1 and CDR2 are MNHNY and SVGAGI (reference sequence). V was cut by 6 bases and J by 3 bases, with 8 bases left in between. Here the CDR3 reads CASRGASNEKLFF. The CDR3 nucleotides read TGTGCCAGCAGGGGGGCTTCTAATGAAAAACTGTTTTTT.

This clonotype occurred many times. The CDR3 loop reads CSARKAGGNTGELFF. The CDR3 DNA reads as TGCAGTGCTAGAAAAGCGGGAGGGAACACCGGGGAGCTGTTTTTT. This rearrangement joins TRBV20-1 to TRBJ2-2, with TRBD2 identical over 9 bases. Per the germline V gene, CDR1 is DFQATT and CDR2 is SNEGSKA (reference sequence). This CDR3 contains 15 residues. V trimming: 2 bases; J trimming: 1 base; junction bases outside the gene matches: 2.

CDR3 DNA: TGCAGCGTTCAGGGGTTTGGTGGAAACACCATATATTTT. Protein: CSVQGFGGNTIYF. J is TRBJ1-3 and V is TRBV29-1; D is possibly TRBD1 (6 bases). The V and J ends lost 5 bases and 3 bases respectively, with 11 bases between them. CDR3 length equals 13 residues. Germline CDR1 SQVTM, CDR2 ANQGSEA.

The rearrangement uses TRBV7-3 and TRBJ2-5; tentative D call: TRBD2 (6 bases). The V gene's germline CDR1 is SGHTA and CDR2 FQGTGA. This CDR3 has 14 amino acids. V gave up 5 bases and J gave up 7 bases, with 17 bases separating them. CDR3 sequence (DNA): TGTGCCAGCAGCCCGGGGGTGGGGGACGTGACCCAGTACTTC. Amino acid sequence: CASSPGVGDVTQYF.

This clonotype was seen only once. This may stem from a read error, because a much larger clone lies one nucleotide away. The chain combines TRBV5-5 with TRBJ2-5, with D maybe TRBD2 (6 bases). V shed 3 bases and J shed 5 bases, with 14 bases lying between them. The length of the CDR3 is 14 residues. Germline lookup yields CDR1 SGHKS and CDR2 YYEKEE (reference sequence). This CDR3 reads CASSSEGYRETQYF. CDR3 DNA sequence: TGTGCCAGCAGCTCGGAGGGGTATCGGGAGACCCAGTACTTC.

Points on this clonotype: An end of the junction differs from the germline gene, which may be a read error. The chain combines TRBV2 with TRBJ2-7; no clear D. Germline V gene sequence: CDR1 SNHLY, CDR2 FYNNEI. This CDR3 spans 15 amino acids. The CDR3 sequence: CASSLERFGGYEQCF. In DNA, the CDR3 is TGTGCCAGCAGCTTGGAGAGGTTCGGCGGCTACGAGCAGTGCTTC.

This clonotype came up many times. This chain connects TRBV7-9 to TRBJ1-1, with 8 nucleotides matching TRBD1. With 5 bases clipped from V and 7 bases from J, the junction kept 9 bases outside the gene matches. Per germline, CDR1 SEHNR and CDR2 FQNEAQ (reference sequence). CDR3 length: 14 residues. The CDR3 nucleotides are TGTGCCAGCAGCCCGCGGACAGGGAGGAATGAAGCTTTCTTT. Its protein product is CASSPRTGRNEAFF.

This clonotype was seen more than once but under ten times. The CDR3 reads CASSLAGTGDSPLHF. CDR3 coding DNA: TGTGCCAGCAGCTTAGCCGGGACAGGGGATTCACCCCTCCACTTT. The chain recombines TRBV7-9 with TRBJ1-6; 10 positions agree with TRBD1. After removal of 0 bases from V and 8 bases from J, the junction contained 1 base not matched to a gene. Germline V CDR1 and CDR2: SEHNR, FQNEAQ (reference sequence). The CDR3 length is 15 residues.

J is TRBJ1-1 and V is TRBV7-9; D remains ambiguous. Germline CDR1 is SEHNR and CDR2 is FQNEAQ (reference sequence). The CDR3 consists of 15 residues. V was cut by 10 bases and J by 1 base, with 19 bases left in between. The CDR3 nucleotides read TGTGCCACCGCTCCCCCCCTAGGCTGGAACACTGAAGCTTTCTTT. It translates to CATAPPLGWNTEAFF. Looking up the rest from reference TRBV7-9 and TRBJ1-1 gives the full variable domain: DTGVSQNPRHKITKRGQNVTFRCDPISEHNRLYWYRQTLGQGPEFLTYFQNEAQLEKSRLLSDRFSAERPKGSFSTLEIQRTEQGDSAMYLCATAPPLGWNTEAFFGQGTRLTVV.

This clonotype was observed once. This chain connects TRBV7-9 to TRBJ2-7, with D unresolved. V shed 6 bases and J shed 2 bases, with 14 bases lying between them. CDR1 SEHNR and CDR2 FQNEAQ come from the germline V gene (reference sequence). The CDR3 runs 14 residues. The CDR3 loop is CASSHSHPTYEQYF. DNA of the CDR3: TGTGCCAGCAGTCACTCCCACCCGACCTACGAGCAGTACTTC.

This clonotype was counted many times. The chain is built from TRBV24-1 and TRBJ2-5, with D perhaps TRBD1 or TRBD2 (5 bases each). The V gene's germline CDR1 is KGHDR and CDR2 SFDVKD. This CDR3 comprises 15 residues. The ends were cut back, 1 base at V and 0 bases at J, with 8 bases in the middle. CDR3 sequence: CATSDFRGDQETQYF. The DNA of the CDR3 is TGTGCCACCAGTGATTTTAGGGGAGACCAAGAGACCCAGTACTTC.

The table lists this clonotype with a count of one. One end of the junction does not line up with germline, which may come from a read error. V usage is TRBV2 and J usage is TRBJ2-6; 7 bases are a match to TRBD1. Germline V gene data show CDR1 as SNHLY and CDR2 as FYNNEI. This CDR3 region has 18 residues. CDR3 in amino acids: CAGSSTGTEFSGANVLTF. The CDR3 DNA sequence: TGTGCCGGCAGTTCTACCGGGACAGAGTTCTCTGGGGCCAACGTCCTGACTTTC.

The V gene is TRBV6-5, the J gene TRBJ2-7; TRBD1 is a possible D gene (6 bases). The CDR3 sequence is 13 residues long. The V and J ends lost 6 bases and 9 bases respectively, with 18 bases between them. CDR1 is MNHEY, CDR2 SVGAGI, per germline. CDR3 loop: CASSGTTERRQYF. The CDR3 region has the DNA TGTGCCAGCAGCGGGACAACCGAAAGGCGGCAGTACTTC.

This chain joins TRBV29-1 and TRBJ1-5; the D is unclear. This CDR3 contains 14 residues. Trimming left V 3 bases short and J 0 bases short, with 9 bases between. Germline V gives CDR1 SQVTM, CDR2 ANQGSEA. The CDR3 sequence: CSVEGGNSNQPQHF. The DNA of the CDR3 is TGCAGCGTTGAGGGCGGGAATAGCAATCAGCCCCAGCATTTT.

V and J are TRBV12-3 or TRBV12-4 and TRBJ1-2; 9 nucleotides align to TRBD1. The CDR3 runs 13 residues. With V trimmed by 6 bases and J by 6 bases, 5 bases remained unmatched. CDR3: CASSQDRGNGYTF. The CDR3 DNA follows: TGTGCCAGCAGCCAGGACAGGGGTAATGGCTACACCTTC.

The chain recombines TRBV7-9 with TRBJ1-3; D uncertain. V was clipped by 3 bases and J by 0 bases, with 3 bases between them. Germline-derived CDR1 and CDR2 are SEHNR and FQNEAQ (reference sequence). There are 13 residues in the CDR3. The CDR3 DNA reads TGTGCCAGCAGCTTCCTCTCTGGAAACACCATATATTTT. This translates into CASSFLSGNTIYF. Using reference TRBV7-9 and TRBJ1-3 for the parts outside the CDR3, the full variable domain is DTGVSQNPRHKITKRGQNVTFRCDPISEHNRLYWYRQTLGQGPEFLTYFQNEAQLEKSRLLSDRFSAERPKGSFSTLEIQRTEQGDSAMYLCASSFLSGNTIYFGEGSWLTVV.

This clonotype was seen repeatedly, ten times or more. The V call is TRBV20-1, the J call TRBJ1-1; D might be TRBD1 (5 bases). Germline-derived CDR1 and CDR2 are DFQATT and SNEGSKA (reference sequence). The V gene lost 3 bases and the J gene lost 0 bases, with 8 bases spanning the gap. This CDR3 is built from 13 residues. This CDR3 is CSASGAVNTEAFF. In nucleotides, the CDR3 is TGCAGTGCTAGTGGGGCGGTGAACACTGAAGCTTTCTTT.